Below, one T cell receptor (beta chain) is given with its context. Other DNA sequences in this specimen translate into the identical CDR3. In the source study's methods: Counts of nucleated cells, estimated from reference gene primer amplification, were obtained. Measured with immunoSEQ multiplex PCR; TCRdb has only the in-frame clones, and not every one. Clone size and V and J calls were adopted from that table, with D and trimming inferred from the DNA. The sample yields 35,000 to 45,000 clones, around 75% seen once. The record originates from a study of blood T cell repertoires in COVID-19. On the study more broadly: Samples taken during acute and convalescent COVID-19 were collected in the United States, Italy and Spain. T cells, B-cell-depleted T cells, or PBMCs provided the cDNA or gDNA that served as material.

The germline V gene encodes CDR1 SGHTA and CDR2 FQGNSA. The CDR3 is 16 amino acids. V was pared by 1 base and J by 4 bases, with 1 base of the junction left unmatched. The chain is built from TRBV7-2 and TRBJ2-1, with 13 bases aligning to TRBD2. This TCR derives from a man older than 75 with acute or convalescent COVID-19. Specimen: peripheral blood. CDR3 residues: CASSLGTSGRYNEQFF. DNA of the CDR3: TGTGCCAGCAGCTTAGGGACTAGCGGGAGATACAATGAGCAGTTCTTC.